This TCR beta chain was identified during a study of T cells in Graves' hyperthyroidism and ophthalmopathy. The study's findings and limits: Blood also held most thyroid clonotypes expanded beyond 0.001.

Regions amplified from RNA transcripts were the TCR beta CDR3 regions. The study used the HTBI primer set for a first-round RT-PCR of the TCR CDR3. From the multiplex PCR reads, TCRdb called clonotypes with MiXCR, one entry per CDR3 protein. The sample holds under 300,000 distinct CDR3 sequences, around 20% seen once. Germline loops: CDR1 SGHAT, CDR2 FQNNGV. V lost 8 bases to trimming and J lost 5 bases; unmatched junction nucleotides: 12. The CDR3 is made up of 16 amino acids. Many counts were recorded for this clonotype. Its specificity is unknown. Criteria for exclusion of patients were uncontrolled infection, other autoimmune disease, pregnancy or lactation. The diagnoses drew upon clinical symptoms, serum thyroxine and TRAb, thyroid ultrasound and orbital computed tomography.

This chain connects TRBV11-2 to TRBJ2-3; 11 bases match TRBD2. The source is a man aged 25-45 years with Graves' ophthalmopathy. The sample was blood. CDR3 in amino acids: CASCRVAGGGGDTQYF. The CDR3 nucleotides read TGTGCCAGCTGTCGAGTAGCGGGAGGGGGTGGAGATACGCAGTATTTT.